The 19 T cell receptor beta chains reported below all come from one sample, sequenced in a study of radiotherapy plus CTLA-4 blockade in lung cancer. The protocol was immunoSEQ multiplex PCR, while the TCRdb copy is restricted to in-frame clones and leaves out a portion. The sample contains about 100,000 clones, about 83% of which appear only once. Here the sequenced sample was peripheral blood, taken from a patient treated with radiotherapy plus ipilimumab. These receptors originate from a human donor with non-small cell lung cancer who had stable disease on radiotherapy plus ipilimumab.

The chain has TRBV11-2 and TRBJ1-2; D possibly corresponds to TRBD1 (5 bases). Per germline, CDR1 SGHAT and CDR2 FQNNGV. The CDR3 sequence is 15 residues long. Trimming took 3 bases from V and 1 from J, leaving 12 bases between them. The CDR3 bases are TGTGCCAGCAGCTTCCACGGTAGGGGTAACTATGGCTACACCTTC. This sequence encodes CASSFHGRGNYGYTF.

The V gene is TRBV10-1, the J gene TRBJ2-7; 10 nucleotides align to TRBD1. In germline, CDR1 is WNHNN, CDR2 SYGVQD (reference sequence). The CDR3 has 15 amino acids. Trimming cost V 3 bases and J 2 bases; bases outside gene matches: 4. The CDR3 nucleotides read TGCGCCAGCAGTGACCCCGGGACAGGGGCCTACGAGCAGTACTTC. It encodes CASSDPGTGAYEQYF.

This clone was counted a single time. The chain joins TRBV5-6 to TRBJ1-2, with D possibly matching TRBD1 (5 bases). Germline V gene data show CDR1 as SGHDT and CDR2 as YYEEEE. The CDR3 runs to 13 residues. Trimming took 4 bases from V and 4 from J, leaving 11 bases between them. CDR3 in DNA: TGTGCCAGCAGCCTTTCAGACAGCTATGGCTACACCTTC. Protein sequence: CASSLSDSYGYTF.

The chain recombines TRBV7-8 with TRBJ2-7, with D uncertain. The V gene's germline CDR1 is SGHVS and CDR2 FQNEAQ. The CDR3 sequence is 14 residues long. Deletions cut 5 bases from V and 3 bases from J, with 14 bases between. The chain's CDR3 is CASSEADARYEQYF. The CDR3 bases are TGTGCCAGCAGCGAGGCGGACGCCCGCTACGAGCAGTACTTC.

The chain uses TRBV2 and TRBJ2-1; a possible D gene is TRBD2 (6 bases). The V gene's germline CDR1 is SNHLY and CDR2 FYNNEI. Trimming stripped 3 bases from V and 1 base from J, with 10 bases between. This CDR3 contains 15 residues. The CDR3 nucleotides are TGTGCCAGCAGTGACGTCGGAGGGTCCTACAATGAGCAGTTCTTC. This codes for CASSDVGGSYNEQFF.

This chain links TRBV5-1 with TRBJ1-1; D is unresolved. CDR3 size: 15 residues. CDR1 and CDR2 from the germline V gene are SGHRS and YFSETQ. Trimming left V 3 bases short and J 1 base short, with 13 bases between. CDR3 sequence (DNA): TGCGCCAGCAGCTCGGCGGTCGGCTCGAACACTGAAGCTTTCTTT. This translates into CASSSAVGSNTEAFF.

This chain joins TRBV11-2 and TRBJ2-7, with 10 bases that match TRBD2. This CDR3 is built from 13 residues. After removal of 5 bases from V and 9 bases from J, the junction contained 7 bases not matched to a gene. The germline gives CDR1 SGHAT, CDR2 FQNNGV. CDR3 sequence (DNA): TGTGCCAGCAGCCTAACTAGCGGGGTTGGGCAGTACTTC. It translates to CASSLTSGVGQYF.

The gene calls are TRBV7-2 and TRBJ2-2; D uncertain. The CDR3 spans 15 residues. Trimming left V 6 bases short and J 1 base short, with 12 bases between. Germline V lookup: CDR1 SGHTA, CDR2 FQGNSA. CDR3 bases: TGTGCCAGCAGACGGACGGCCGTGAACACCGGGGAGCTGTTTTTT. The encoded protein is CASRRTAVNTGELFF.

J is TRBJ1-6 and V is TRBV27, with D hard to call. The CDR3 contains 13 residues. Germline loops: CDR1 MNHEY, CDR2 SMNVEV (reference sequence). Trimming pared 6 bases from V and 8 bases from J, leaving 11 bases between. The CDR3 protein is CASRPWVDSPLHF. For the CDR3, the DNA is TGTGCCAGCAGGCCCTGGGTGGATTCACCCCTCCACTTT.

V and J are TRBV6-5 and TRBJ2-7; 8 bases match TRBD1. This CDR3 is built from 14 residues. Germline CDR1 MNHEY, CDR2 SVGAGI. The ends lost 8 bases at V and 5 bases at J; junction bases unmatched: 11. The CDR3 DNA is TGTGCCAGCGGACAGGGCCCACTGGACAACGAGCAGTACTTC. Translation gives CASGQGPLDNEQYF.

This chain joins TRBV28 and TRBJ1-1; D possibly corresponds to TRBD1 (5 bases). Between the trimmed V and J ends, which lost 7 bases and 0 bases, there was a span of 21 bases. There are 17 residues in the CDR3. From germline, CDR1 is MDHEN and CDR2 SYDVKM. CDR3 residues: CASKEVEGSVMNTEAFF. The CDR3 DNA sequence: TGTGCCAGCAAAGAAGTGGAGGGGAGTGTAATGAACACTGAAGCTTTCTTT. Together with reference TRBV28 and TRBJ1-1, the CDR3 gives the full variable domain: DVKVTQSSRYLVKRTGEKVFLECVQDMDHENMFWYRQDPGLGLRLIYFSYDVKMKEKGDIPEGYSVSREKKERFSLILESASTNQTSMYLCASKEVEGSVMNTEAFFGQGTRLTVV.

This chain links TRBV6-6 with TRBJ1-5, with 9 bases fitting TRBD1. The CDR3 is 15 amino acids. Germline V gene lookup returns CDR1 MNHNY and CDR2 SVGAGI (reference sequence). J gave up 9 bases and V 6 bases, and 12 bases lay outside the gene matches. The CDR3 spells CASRTPGQGNAPQHF. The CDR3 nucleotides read TGTGCCAGCAGAACGCCCGGACAGGGGAATGCGCCCCAGCATTTT.

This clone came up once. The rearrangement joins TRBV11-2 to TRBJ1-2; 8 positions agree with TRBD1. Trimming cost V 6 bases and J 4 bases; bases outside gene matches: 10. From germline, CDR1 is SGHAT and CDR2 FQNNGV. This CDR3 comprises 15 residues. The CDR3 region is CASRDKDRGIYGYTF. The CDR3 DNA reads TGTGCCAGCAGGGACAAAGACAGGGGCATCTATGGCTACACCTTC.

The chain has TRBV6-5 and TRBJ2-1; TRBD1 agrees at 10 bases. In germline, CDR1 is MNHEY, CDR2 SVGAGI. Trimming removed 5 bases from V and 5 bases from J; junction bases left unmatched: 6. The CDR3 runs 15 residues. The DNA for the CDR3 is TGTGCCAGCAGTCTGACAGGGGGCAGACACAATGAGCAGTTCTTC. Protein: CASSLTGGRHNEQFF.

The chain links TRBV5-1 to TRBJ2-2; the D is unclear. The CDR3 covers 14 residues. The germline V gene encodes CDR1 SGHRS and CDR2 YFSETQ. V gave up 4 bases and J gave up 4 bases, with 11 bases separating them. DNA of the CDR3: TGCGCCAGCAGCGACGCAGTAAGCACCGGGGAGCTGTTTTTT. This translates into CASSDAVSTGELFF.

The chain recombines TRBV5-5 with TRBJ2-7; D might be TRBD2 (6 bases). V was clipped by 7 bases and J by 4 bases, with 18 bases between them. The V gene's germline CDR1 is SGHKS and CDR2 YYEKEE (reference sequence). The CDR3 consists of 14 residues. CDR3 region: CASASSSGRYEQYF. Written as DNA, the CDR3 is TGTGCCAGCGCTTCTTCGAGCGGGCGGTACGAGCAGTACTTC.

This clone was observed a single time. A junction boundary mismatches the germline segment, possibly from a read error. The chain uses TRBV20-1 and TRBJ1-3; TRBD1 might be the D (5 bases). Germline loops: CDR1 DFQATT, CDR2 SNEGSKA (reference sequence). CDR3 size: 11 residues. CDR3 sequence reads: CSARDFGHHAF. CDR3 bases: TGCAGTGCTAGAGATTTCGGACACCACGCTTTT.

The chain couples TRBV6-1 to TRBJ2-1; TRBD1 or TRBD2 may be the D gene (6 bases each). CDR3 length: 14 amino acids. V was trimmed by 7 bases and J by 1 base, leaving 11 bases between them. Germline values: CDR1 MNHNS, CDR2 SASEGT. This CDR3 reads CASMRGASYNEQFF. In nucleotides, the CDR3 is TGTGCCAGCATGAGGGGGGCTTCCTACAATGAGCAGTTCTTC.

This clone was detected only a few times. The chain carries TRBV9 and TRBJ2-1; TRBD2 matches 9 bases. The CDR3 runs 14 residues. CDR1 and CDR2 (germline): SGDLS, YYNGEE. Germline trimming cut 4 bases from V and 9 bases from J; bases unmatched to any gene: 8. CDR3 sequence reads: CASSSGGGRGEQFF. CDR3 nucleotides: TGTGCCAGCAGCTCCGGGGGCGGGAGGGGTGAGCAGTTCTTC.